The T cell receptor beta chain under discussion was sequenced for a study of Graves' ophthalmopathy and Graves' hyperthyroidism (dated by TCRdb to the late 2010s). Broadly, across the study: Stable hyperthyroidism was defined as no progression to ophthalmopathy within 18 months of follow-up. To tell Graves' ophthalmopathy apart from Graves' hyperthyroidism, and to predict which patients would progress to ophthalmopathy, the study relied on TCR beta repertoire signatures. Once sampling was done, hyperthyroidism patients were given methimazole at a starting dose of 30 mg daily, while ophthalmopathy patients were given high-dose intravenous methylprednisolone. To explore V-J signatures distinguishing ophthalmopathy from hyperthyroidism, a discovery set of 100 patients (roughly 42 ophthalmopathy, roughly 60 stable hyperthyroidism) was enrolled. An independent validation cohort comprised around 20 hyperthyroidism patients and 15 to 17 patients who later progressed from hyperthyroidism to ophthalmopathy. In total, 135 blood samples were TCR-sequenced: some 40 ophthalmopathy, 75 hyperthyroidism and roughly 17 hyperthyroidism-to-ophthalmopathy patients. In over 5 hyperthyroidism patients, the T-cell repertoire of thyroid tissue was compared with the T-cell repertoire of blood. The study at large found these results: Sample size was not predetermined statistically, and investigators were not blinded to group allocation. In cross-validation, the 13-signature model distinguished ophthalmopathy from stable hyperthyroidism with 87.88% sensitivity and 81.08% specificity, while in the test set the corresponding values were approximately 80% and 75%. In validation, the model predicted ophthalmopathy progression with about 71% sensitivity and approximately 72% specificity; 12 predicted patients were CT-confirmed with GO in a median of 6.5 months. Most expanded thyroid clonotypes with a frequency above 0.001 also appeared in blood, which suggests that blood repertoires may reflect the immune response in the thyroid.

The hyperthyroidism patients were 18 to 65 years old and newly diagnosed, with a disease duration of less than 2 months. Anyone with other autoimmune diseases, uncontrolled infections, pregnancy or lactation was excluded from the study. Clinical symptoms, serum thyroxine, TRAb, thyroid ultrasound and orbital computed tomography were used for diagnosis. Total RNA was extracted with Trizol reagent and quality-checked on an Agilent 2100 Bioanalyzer. Per the germline V gene (reference sequence), SGHKS is the CDR1 and YYEKEE is the CDR2. Its CDR3 holds 17 amino acids, cysteine through phenylalanine. Only the CDR3 region is kept as DNA, spanning 51 bases read in frame from base 1. This clonotype was found once. Its antigen target is currently unknown. At one end, the junction sequence differs from germline, possibly due to a read error. For repertoire sequencing, TCR beta CDR3 regions were amplified from RNA transcripts. The first round of RT-PCR was done with HTBI primers and the Qiagen OneStep RT-PCR kit, and was followed by a second round of multiplex PCR, then size selection and purification. Libraries were sequenced paired-end with 100 bp reads on an Illumina HiSeq2000. As for how the authors treated the data: Reads were processed with SOAPnuke, discarding reads with adapters, uncalled bases, mean Phred below 15, or no exact constant-primer or identifier match. High-quality paired reads were merged with COPE v1.2.5. Each unique nucleotide sequence was treated as a clonotype, and MiTCR v1.1 was used to align the clonotypes to the IMGT TRB V, D and J references. Analysis was restricted to V-J combinations with a frequency above 0.0001, which covered 98% to 99.2% of repertoires. For each V-J combination, a TCR clonal expansion and chaos score was defined as F50 clonal expansion divided by the chaos observed in the TCRdist matrix. Welch's t-statistics and random forest were used to reduce the features to around 13 V-J combinations, which were then used as input to a naive Bayes classifier. The Morisita-Horn index was used to measure how similar the thyroid and blood repertoires were. TCRdb passed the public sequencing reads through fastp at Q25 and MiXCR, retaining productive beta sequences. Each entry merges the rows of one CDR3 protein and shows their most common DNA and genes. It is TCRdb's table, rather than the study itself, that gives the V and J calls and clone size. This sample lists more than 1,000,000 distinct CDR3 sequences; roughly 35% were detected once. The leading ten clones occupy approximately 12% of the sample.

The rearrangement combines TRBV5-5 with TRBJ2-2; 7 central bases correspond to TRBD1. The receptor was isolated from an adult man with Graves' hyperthyroidism. Material: peripheral blood or thyroid tissue (not recorded which). Here the CDR3 is given as CASSLFAAGGNTGEMFF. The DNA sequence is TGTGCCAGCAGCTTGTTCGCGGCAGGGGGAAACACCGGGGAGATGTTTTTT.